This T cell receptor (beta chain) was retrieved from a study of regulatory T cells in long-lasting Graves disease. Study results and limitations: Among samples with persistent disease, TRBV28, TRBJ1-2 and TRBJ2-5 were favored.

As to time point: persistent/refractory GD, antithyroid drugs over 5 years with positive TRAb. PBMCs were the source of the RNA used for TCR sequencing. As regards this clonotype: The antigen is undetermined.

The CDR3 consists of 15 residues. Trimming took 3 bases from V and 2 from J, leaving 15 bases between them. Per germline, CDR1 SGDLS and CDR2 YYNGEE. Researchers made TCR beta libraries by using iRepertoire HTBI primers and running Arm-PCR on CDR3 regions. Using its own MiXCR run on the multiplex PCR reads, TCRdb lists one record per CDR3 protein. The table lists about 470,000 distinct CDR3 sequences, approximately 21% of them singletons, with over 6% in the top ten. The sequencing used peripheral blood mononuclear cells (PBMCs), collected when the disease was refractory, from a patient treated with antithyroid drugs. The chain uses TRBV9 and TRBJ2-7; D may be TRBD2 (6 bases). This TCR was recovered from a female donor with Graves disease. The CDR3 nucleotides read TGTGCCAGCAGCGCCGCCGGGGGACGAACCTACGAGCAGTACTTC. Encoded protein: CASSAAGGRTYEQYF.